Listed here are 20 T cell receptor beta chains from one sample, sequenced in a study of OX40 agonist ivuxolimab in advanced cancers. Profiled with immunoSEQ multiplex PCR; TCRdb holds only in-frame clones, not every one. This table holds tens of thousands of clones, around 86% found once. Source: CD4+ or CD8+ T cells sorted from blood, taken in a trial of the OX40 agonist ivuxolimab. Source of these receptors: an adult with an advanced solid tumor such as melanoma, head and neck, liver or kidney cancer.

V gene TRBV2 combines with J gene TRBJ2-1; D is undetermined. Germline loops: CDR1 SNHLY, CDR2 FYNNEI. V lost 7 bases and J 5 bases, leaving 12 bases between the germline ends. The CDR3 loop spans 13 amino acids. CDR3 nucleotide sequence: TGTGCCAGCACTTATTACAGAGACAATGAGCAGTTCTTC. Its translation is CASTYYRDNEQFF. Full variable domain (remainder filled in from reference TRBV2 and TRBJ2-1): EPEVTQTPSHQVTQMGQEVILRCVPISNHLYFYWYRQILGQKVEFLVSFYNNEISEKSEIFDDQFSVERPDGSNFTLKIRSTKLEDSAMYFCASTYYRDNEQFFGPGTRLTVL.

V usage is TRBV19 and J usage is TRBJ1-3; D is undetermined. CDR3 length equals 14 residues. Germline V gives CDR1 LNHDA, CDR2 SQIVND (reference sequence). Trimming left V 7 bases short and J 2 bases short, with 12 bases between. The CDR3: CASTQGSTGNTIYF. CDR3 sequence (DNA): TGTGCCAGTACCCAAGGTAGTACTGGAAACACCATATATTTT.

The V call is TRBV2, the J call TRBJ1-5; no reliable D call. V lost 2 bases and J 5 bases, leaving 10 bases between the germline ends. The germline gives CDR1 SNHLY, CDR2 FYNNEI. The CDR3 runs to 14 residues. In nucleotides, the CDR3 is TGTGCCAGCAGTGAACCGGAGAGGTATCAGCCCCAGCATTTT. It is translated as CASSEPERYQPQHF.

The genes are TRBV6-5 and TRBJ1-2; 9 bases line up with TRBD1. Germline values: CDR1 MNHEY, CDR2 SVGAGI. The CDR3 spans 12 residues. The junction had 8 bases not matched to a gene; V was cut back by 10 bases and J by 8 bases. CDR3: CATFRTGEGYTF. The CDR3 bases are TGTGCCACTTTCAGGACAGGGGAAGGCTACACCTTC.

This clone has a single count. This sequence joins TRBV5-6 and TRBJ2-1; TRBD2 aligns across 11 bases. V shed 1 base, J shed 4 bases, and the junction held 7 bases outside the gene matches. Germline values: CDR1 SGHDT, CDR2 YYEEEE. This CDR3 comprises 17 residues. CDR3: CASSLISGTSGYNEQFF. For the CDR3, the DNA is TGTGCCAGCAGCTTGATCTCCGGGACTAGCGGTTACAATGAGCAGTTCTTC.

The rearrangement joins TRBV7-8 to TRBJ2-1, with TRBD2 matching 7 bases. The CDR3 runs to 17 residues. Germline CDR1 reads SGHVS; CDR2 reads FQNEAQ. Unmatched junction bases numbered 10, after V lost 5 bases and J lost 0 bases. In DNA, the CDR3 is TGTGCCAGCAGCCCCCGGGGAGGCGGGAGCTCCTACAATGAGCAGTTCTTC. The encoded protein is CASSPRGGGSSYNEQFF.

This chain connects TRBV7-9 to TRBJ2-1; TRBD2 aligns across 12 bases. This CDR3 is 16 amino acids long. From germline, CDR1 is SEHNR and CDR2 FQNEAQ (reference sequence). The trim removed 4 bases at V and 7 bases at J, leaving 8 bases unmatched. The chain's CDR3 is CASSSQTSGGWNEQFF. Written as DNA, the CDR3 is TGTGCCAGCAGCTCACAGACTAGCGGGGGATGGAATGAGCAGTTCTTC.

The rearrangement uses TRBV5-1 and TRBJ2-5, with D possibly TRBD1 on 5 matching bases. Trimming took 0 bases from V and 11 from J, leaving 14 bases between them. Germline V gene lookup returns CDR1 SGHRS and CDR2 YFSETQ. CDR3 size: 13 residues. The DNA of the CDR3 is TGCGCCAGCAGCTTGGGGCAGGGAAGAGAGCAGTACTTC. Its protein is CASSLGQGREQYF.

This chain joins TRBV18 and TRBJ2-3; D unresolved. This CDR3 contains 14 residues. V was cut by 4 bases and J by 4 bases, with 12 bases left in between. Germline CDR1 KGHSH, CDR2 LQKENI. The DNA for the CDR3 is TGTGCCAGCTCACTGGGGAAGGCGCCAGATACGCAGTATTTT. This gives the protein CASSLGKAPDTQYF.

This chain uses TRBV7-3 with TRBJ2-3, with 8 positions matching TRBD1. The CDR3 is 14 residues long. Losses at the gene ends were 5 bases for V and 5 bases for J; bases not matched to a gene: 6. Germline CDR1 reads SGHTA; CDR2 reads FQGTGA. The CDR3 is CASSRQGAEDTQYF. CDR3 bases: TGTGCCAGCAGCAGGCAGGGGGCCGAAGATACGCAGTATTTT.

This clone was found a few times. The chain employs TRBV10-2 and TRBJ1-5; perhaps TRBD1 as D (5 bases). Per germline, CDR1 WSHSY and CDR2 SAAADI. The V end was cut by 3 bases, the J end by 10 bases, with 7 bases between. The length of the CDR3 is 11 residues. The CDR3 is CASSDRGPQHF. The DNA for the CDR3 is TGCGCCAGCAGTGATAGGGGACCCCAGCATTTT.

This clone was seen more than once but under ten times. The chain is built from TRBV29-1 and TRBJ2-1; tentatively, D is TRBD1 or TRBD2 (5 bases each). Trimming shortened V by 4 bases and J by 10 bases, and 8 bases separated the two germline ends. The CDR3 covers 10 residues. Germline CDR1 is SQVTM and CDR2 is ANQGSEA. CDR3 bases: TGCAGCGTTGCGGGACCGGAGCAGTTCTTC. Translation: CSVAGPEQFF.

The chain couples TRBV11-3 to TRBJ1-4; tentative D call: TRBD1 (5 bases). Germline-derived CDR1 and CDR2 are SGHNT and YENEEA. The CDR3 contains 14 residues. V was shortened by 3 bases and J by 6 bases, with 11 bases between the two germline ends. The CDR3: CASSLTLGDEKLFF. CDR3 DNA sequence: TGTGCCAGCAGCTTGACCCTGGGGGATGAAAAACTGTTTTTT.

The chain carries TRBV6-1 and TRBJ2-5; 10 nucleotides line up with TRBD2. Germline loops: CDR1 MNHNS, CDR2 SASEGT. The trim removed 7 bases at V and 5 bases at J, leaving 19 bases unmatched. This CDR3 comprises 18 residues. In DNA form, the CDR3 reads TGTGCCAGCATTGACCCCTGGGGGACTAGCGCCCGGAGGGAGACCCAGTACTTC. Its translation: CASIDPWGTSARRETQYF.

The table lists this clone with a count of one. This chain links TRBV30 with TRBJ1-4, with D hard to call. Germline V gene data show CDR1 as GTSNPN and CDR2 as SVGIG (reference sequence). This CDR3 has 13 residues. The V end was cut by 0 bases, the J end by 8 bases, with 10 bases between. CDR3 amino acids: CAWSVQAGEKLFF. CDR3 bases: TGTGCCTGGAGTGTGCAGGCTGGGGAAAAACTGTTTTTT. Combining the CDR3 with reference TRBV30 and TRBJ1-4 gives the whole variable domain SQTIHQWPATLVQPVGSPLSLECTVEGTSNPNLYWYRQAAGRGLQLLFYSVGIGQISSEVPQNLSASRPQDRQFILSSKKLLLSDSGFYLCAWSVQAGEKLFFGSGTQLSVL.

The genes are TRBV30 and TRBJ2-2, with 12 bases matching TRBD2. CDR3 length: 16 amino acids. CDR1 and CDR2 (germline): GTSNPN, SVGIG (reference sequence). V was clipped by 3 bases and J by 0 bases; unmatched bases: 2. The DNA for the CDR3 is TGTGCCTGGAGGGGACTAGCGGGTACGAACACCGGGGAGCTGTTTTTT. Its protein product is CAWRGLAGTNTGELFF.

The V gene is TRBV29-1, the J gene TRBJ1-1, with 7 bases lining up with TRBD1. The CDR3 is 12 amino acids. J gave up 4 bases and V 4 bases, and 3 bases lay outside the gene matches. Looked up from germline, CDR1 is SQVTM and CDR2 is ANQGSEA. CDR3 DNA sequence: TGCAGCGTTGGGGACAGCCCCACTGAAGCTTTCTTT. Its translation: CSVGDSPTEAFF. The full variable domain, with the rest looked up from reference TRBV29-1 and TRBJ1-1, is SAVISQKPSRDICQRGTSLTIQCQVDSQVTMMFWYRQQPGQSLTLIATANQGSEATYESGFVIDKFPISRPNLTFSTLTVSNMSPEDSSIYLCSVGDSPTEAFFGQGTRLTVV.

This sequence joins TRBV4-2 and TRBJ2-1; a possible D gene is TRBD2 (5 bases). Germline CDR1 reads LGHNA; CDR2 reads YNFKEQ. V lost 0 bases and J lost 4, with 16 bases in between. The CDR3 is made up of 17 amino acids. The CDR3, as DNA: TGTGCCAGCAGCCAAGATTTGGCGGAGAGGGCTTACAATGAGCAGTTCTTC. Translation gives CASSQDLAERAYNEQFF.

The gene calls are TRBV19 and TRBJ2-1; 10 bases line up with TRBD2. After removal of 3 bases from V and 8 bases from J, the junction contained 7 bases not matched to a gene. Germline loops: CDR1 LNHDA, CDR2 SQIVND (reference sequence). This CDR3 has 15 residues. For the CDR3, the DNA is TGTGCCAGTAGTATGGCCGGGACTAGCGCAGATGAGCAGTTCTTC. This sequence encodes CASSMAGTSADEQFF.

J is TRBJ1-2 and V is TRBV5-1; no definite D call. V lost 0 bases, J lost 10 bases, and 13 bases lay in between. CDR3 length: 13 amino acids. In germline, CDR1 is SGHRS, CDR2 YFSETQ. The CDR3 DNA is TGCGCCAGCAGCTTGGGCCAGCTTTCTTTCTACACCTTC. Amino acid sequence: CASSLGQLSFYTF.